The clone carrying this T cell receptor (beta chain) occurred many times. Its cognate antigen is unknown. This sample is part of a study of human T cells and chemical hapten exposure. Study context: Skin on the upper inner arm, approximately 2 cm by approximately 2 cm in size, was sensitized with 2% DPC. Study-level points and caveats: TCRs at high frequency, those above 1 in 1000, did not change with DPC sensitization.

Germline V CDR1 and CDR2: SEHNR, FQNEAQ (reference sequence). Trimming took off 1 base at V and 3 bases at J, with 10 bases between the two ends. The CDR3 runs 15 residues. Time point reported: patch test 1, 2 weeks after DPC sensitization. Stated treatment: therapeutic diphenylcyclopropenone sensitization with weekly scalp DPC. TCRdb re-called the RACE reads through MiXCR, storing one row per CDR3 protein. This sample carries some 80,000 distinct CDR3 sequences, approximately 11% of them seen once, and the ten largest clones take 4% to 5%. The V call is TRBV7-9, the J call TRBJ2-1, with D uncertain. This specimen consisted of whole blood, obtained in connection with sensitization to the hapten diphenylcyclopropenone (DPC). The sequence came from a woman in her forties or fifties with alopecia areata. Some clones in this sample may be carry-over from other donors' samples. CDR3 region: CASSLGQVDYNEQFF. CDR3 DNA sequence: TGTGCCAGCAGCTTAGGTCAAGTCGACTACAATGAGCAGTTCTTC.